These T cell receptor beta chains were read from a single sample in a study of T cell responses to AZD1222 COVID-19 vaccine. Assay: immunoSEQ multiplex PCR; the TCRdb copy retains only in-frame clones and omits some. The data hold about 120,000 clones, with under 90% observed a single time. Sequenced here: peripheral blood, sampled on day 0 of AZD1222 vaccination. These receptors all stem from an adult in good health. CDR3s leave out the opening cysteine and the closing phenylalanine or tryptophan. Fields, in order: V gene, J gene, CDR3 length, CDR3 protein.

V: TRBV18
J: TRBJ1-6
length: 14
CDR3: ASSPPSRTYNSPLH

V: TRBV29-1
J: TRBJ1-2
length: 10
CDR3: SAGIGNYGYT

V: TRBV2
J: TRBJ1-2
length: 12
CDR3: ASRAGGANSGYT

V: TRBV15
J: TRBJ1-2
length: 13
CDR3: ATSRDPGGGYGYT

V: TRBV19
J: TRBJ1-5
length: 13
CDR3: ASSTGRDSNQPQH

V: TRBV7-9
J: TRBJ2-2
length: 13
CDR3: ASSSSGSPTGELF

V: TRBV7-8
J: TRBJ2-7
length: 11
CDR3: ASSFRAIYEQY

V: TRBV4-2
J: TRBJ2-7
length: 11
CDR3: ASSQYLSYEQY

V: TRBV3-1/TRBV3-2
J: TRBJ2-6
length: 14
CDR3: ASSPTGYSGANVLT

V: TRBV4-1
J: TRBJ2-1
length: 14
CDR3: ASSQTRGSSYNEQF

V: TRBV6-4
J: TRBJ1-1
length: 14
CDR3: ASSDSEVGADTEAF

V: TRBV27
J: TRBJ2-1
length: 12
CDR3: ASSGLDSYNEQF

V: TRBV28
J: TRBJ2-7
length: 14
CDR3: ASSRYGAGISDEQY

V: TRBV9
J: TRBJ2-5
length: 11
CDR3: ASSGSKKETQY

V: TRBV7-2
J: TRBJ1-6
length: 14
CDR3: ASSPQPQGQNSPLH

V: TRBV15
J: TRBJ2-4
length: 13
CDR3: ATGRGLLAKNIQY

V: TRBV24-1
J: TRBJ2-3
length: 13
CDR3: ATSTGTGGTDTQY

V: TRBV6-5
J: TRBJ2-1
length: 12
CDR3: ASSYIGRDNEQF

V: TRBV30
J: TRBJ2-3
length: 12
CDR3: AWALGGSTDTQY

V: TRBV30
J: TRBJ1-5
length: 11
CDR3: AWSLDSNQPQH

V: TRBV27
J: TRBJ2-1
length: 11
CDR3: ASSLGQFNEQF

V: TRBV2
J: TRBJ1-1
length: 10
CDR3: ASRSGNTEAF

V: TRBV5-1
J: TRBJ1-5
length: 13
CDR3: ASSLNGHSNQPQH

V: TRBV29-1
J: TRBJ1-1
length: 10
CDR3: SVVGEPLEAF

V: TRBV5-1
J: TRBJ2-7
length: 13
CDR3: ASSPQTSGFYEQY

V: TRBV6-5
J: TRBJ1-1
length: 10
CDR3: ASSRGETEAF

V: TRBV3-1/TRBV3-2
J: TRBJ1-2
length: 13
CDR3: ASSLGGGINYGYT

V: TRBV29-1
J: TRBJ2-2
length: 12
CDR3: SVYVTSIIGELF

V: TRBV5-8
J: TRBJ2-7
length: 12
CDR3: ASSLAGSVIEQY

V: TRBV28
J: TRBJ1-2
length: 10
CDR3: ASSLGGYGYT

V: TRBV29-1
J: TRBJ2-3
length: 13
CDR3: SVEVLGGHTDTQY

V: TRBV21-1
J: TRBJ2-2
length: 14
CDR3: ASSKTSKGGIGELF

V: TRBV5-1
J: TRBJ2-2
length: 14
CDR3: ASSLDRDRATGELF

V: TRBV9
J: TRBJ2-1
length: 13
CDR3: ASSPSSGNYNEQF

V: TRBV6-5
J: TRBJ2-2
length: 11
CDR3: AISSGVAGELF

V: TRBV6-6
J: TRBJ1-3
length: 14
CDR3: ASSYSGDGAGNTIY

V: TRBV5-1
J: TRBJ1-6
length: 14
CDR3: ASSLRPGRHNSPLH

V: TRBV19
J: TRBJ1-1
length: 12
CDR3: ASSVTGVNTEAF

V: TRBV12-3/TRBV12-4
J: TRBJ2-5
length: 11
CDR3: ASSTLGQETQY

V: TRBV3-1/TRBV3-2
J: TRBJ1-1
length: 11
CDR3: ASSNTGSTEAF

V: TRBV6-5
J: TRBJ1-3
length: 14
CDR3: ASSYSEGLGGNTIY

V: TRBV19
J: TRBJ2-7
length: 13
CDR3: ASRFSGGSSYEQY

V: TRBV28
J: TRBJ2-3
length: 10
CDR3: ASSQQGDTQY

V: TRBV2
J: TRBJ2-1
length: 12
CDR3: ASSVLAGGSGQF

V: TRBV2
J: TRBJ2-7
length: 8
CDR3: ASGRREQY

V: TRBV5-8
J: TRBJ1-1
length: 15
CDR3: ASSLASGWLMNTEAF

V: TRBV5-4
J: TRBJ2-1
length: 14
CDR3: ASSLDRDSLNNEQF

V: TRBV3-1/TRBV3-2
J: TRBJ2-5
length: 12
CDR3: ASSQETRRETQY

V: TRBV3-1/TRBV3-2
J: TRBJ2-5
length: 13
CDR3: ASSLAASGEETQY

V: TRBV27
J: TRBJ1-6
length: 10
CDR3: ASTGNNSPLH